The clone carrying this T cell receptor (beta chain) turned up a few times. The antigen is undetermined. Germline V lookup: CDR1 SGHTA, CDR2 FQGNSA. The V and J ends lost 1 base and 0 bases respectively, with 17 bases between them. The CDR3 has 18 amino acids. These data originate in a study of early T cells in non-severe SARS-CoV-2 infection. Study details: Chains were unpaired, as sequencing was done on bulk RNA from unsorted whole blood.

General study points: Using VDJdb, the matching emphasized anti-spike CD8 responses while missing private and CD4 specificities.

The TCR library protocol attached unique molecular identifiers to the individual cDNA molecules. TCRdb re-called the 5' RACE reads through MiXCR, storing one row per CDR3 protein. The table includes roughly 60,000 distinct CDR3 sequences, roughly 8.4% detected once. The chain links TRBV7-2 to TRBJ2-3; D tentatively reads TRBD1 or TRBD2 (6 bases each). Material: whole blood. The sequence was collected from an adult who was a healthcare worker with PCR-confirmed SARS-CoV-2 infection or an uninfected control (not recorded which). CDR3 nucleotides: TGTGCCAGCAGCTTAGGTGGAGGGGGAAGGTTGAGCACAGATACGCAGTATTTT. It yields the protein CASSLGGGGRLSTDTQYF. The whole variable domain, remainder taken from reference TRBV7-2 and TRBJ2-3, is GAGVSQSPSNKVTEKGKDVELRCDPISGHTALYWYRQSLGQGLEFLIYFQGNSAPDKSGLPSDRFSAERTGGSVSTLTIQRTQQEDSAVYLCASSLGGGGRLSTDTQYFGPGTRLTVL.